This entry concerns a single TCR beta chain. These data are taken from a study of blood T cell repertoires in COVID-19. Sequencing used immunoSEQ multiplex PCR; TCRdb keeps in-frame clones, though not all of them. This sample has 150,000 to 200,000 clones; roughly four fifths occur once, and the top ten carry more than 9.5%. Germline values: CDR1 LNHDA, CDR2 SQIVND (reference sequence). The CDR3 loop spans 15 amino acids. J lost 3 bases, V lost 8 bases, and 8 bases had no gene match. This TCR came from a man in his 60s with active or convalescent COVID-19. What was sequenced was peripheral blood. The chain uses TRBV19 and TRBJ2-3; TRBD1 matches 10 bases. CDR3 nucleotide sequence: TGTGCCAGTGCGCATCGACAGGGGGCAACAGATACGCAGTATTTT. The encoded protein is CASAHRQGATDTQYF.